One TCR beta chain is described in this entry. The length of the CDR3 is 13 residues. Trimming at V came to 5 bases and at J to 7 bases, leaving 7 bases not matched to a gene. Germline V gives CDR1 ENHRY, CDR2 SYGVKD. These data originate in a study of blood T cell repertoires in COVID-19. At the level of the study: Samples taken during acute and convalescent COVID-19 were collected in the United States, Italy and Spain. In each case, the material was cDNA or gDNA derived from T cells, B-cell-depleted T cells, or PBMCs.

Measured with immunoSEQ multiplex PCR; TCRdb has only the in-frame clones, and not every one. The sample holds about 110,000 clones, about 85% seen once. The chain links TRBV10-3 to TRBJ1-2; TRBD1 agrees at 7 bases. The source is a man aged 50-60 years with acute or convalescent COVID-19. The specimen was peripheral blood. The CDR3 nucleotides are TGTGCCATCAGTTCCCGGGACAGCTTTGGCTACACCTTC. Its translation is CAISSRDSFGYTF.